Each of the 30 T cell receptor beta chains below was sequenced from the same sample in a study of technical replicates of blood from a few donors. Assay used: immunoSEQ multiplex PCR; TCRdb lists only in-frame clones, some missing. The sample yields 10,000 to 13,000 clones, around 94% seen once. Material: PBMCs. The source is a human donor in good health.

The chain links TRBV28 to TRBJ2-7, with 8 nucleotides matching TRBD2. Losses at the gene ends were 6 bases for V and 2 bases for J; bases not matched to a gene: 9. This CDR3 region has 15 residues. Germline CDR1 reads MDHEN; CDR2 reads SYDVKM. The CDR3 region is CASSLTGLEAYEQYF. DNA of the CDR3: TGTGCCAGCAGCCTAACGGGACTAGAGGCCTACGAGCAGTACTTC.

The chain carries TRBV25-1 and TRBJ2-7; D is perhaps TRBD2 (6 bases). The CDR3 is made up of 14 amino acids. Trimming cost V 4 bases and J 0 bases, with 10 bases left between them. Germline-derived CDR1 and CDR2 are MGHDK and SYGVNS. This CDR3 is CASSGRDFSYEQYF. DNA of the CDR3: TGTGCCAGCAGTGGCCGGGACTTCTCCTACGAGCAGTACTTC.

V is TRBV11-3 and J is TRBJ2-5, with D unresolved. From germline, CDR1 is SGHNT and CDR2 YENEEA. V was cut by 4 bases and J by 0 bases, with 6 bases left in between. The CDR3 runs to 13 residues. The CDR3, as DNA: TGTGCCAGCAGCTCCTCGTACCAAGAGACCCAGTACTTC. This gives the protein CASSSSYQETQYF.

The CDR3 region is CASSPGTAGSKTGELFF. In DNA form, the CDR3 reads TGTGCCAGCTCACCCGGAACGGCAGGTTCAAAAACCGGGGAGCTGTTTTTT. The rearrangement links TRBV18 to TRBJ2-2; no definite D call. The V gene's germline CDR1 is KGHSH and CDR2 LQKENI. V lost 3 bases, J lost 5 bases, and 19 bases lay in between. CDR3 length: 17 amino acids.

V usage is TRBV5-1 and J usage is TRBJ1-4; 8 positions match TRBD1. CDR3 length equals 17 residues. The germline V gene has CDR1 SGHRS and CDR2 YFSETQ. The ends lost 0 bases at V and 3 bases at J; junction bases unmatched: 7. The CDR3 region is CASSLVPGGASNEKLFF. The CDR3 nucleotides are TGCGCCAGCAGCTTGGTTCCAGGGGGCGCATCTAATGAAAAACTGTTTTTT.

This clone occurred once. The chain links TRBV5-1 to TRBJ2-1; 12 bases are a match to TRBD2. This CDR3 comprises 16 residues. The junction had 12 bases not matched to a gene; V was cut back by 7 bases and J by 7 bases. CDR1 SGHRS and CDR2 YFSETQ come from the germline V gene. The CDR3 sequence is CASASLTSGRINEQFF. CDR3 in DNA: TGCGCCAGCGCCTCACTGACTAGCGGGAGAATTAATGAGCAGTTCTTC.

The rearrangement joins TRBV30 to TRBJ2-2; the match to TRBD2 covers 12 bases. The CDR3 is 15 residues long. The germline V gene encodes CDR1 GTSNPN and CDR2 SVGIG (reference sequence). After removal of 5 bases from V and 5 bases from J, the junction contained 6 bases not matched to a gene. The CDR3 region has the DNA TGTGCCTGGGAGACTAGCGGGAGTATAACCGGGGAGCTGTTTTTT. It is translated as CAWETSGSITGELFF.

V is TRBV6-5 and J is TRBJ2-1; 9 positions agree with TRBD2. Germline V lookup: CDR1 MNHEY, CDR2 SVGAGI. V lost 3 bases, J lost 6 bases, and 6 bases stayed unmatched. The CDR3 is 15 residues long. The CDR3 reads CASSYDAGGPNEQFF. Here the CDR3 DNA reads TGTGCCAGCAGTTATGACGCGGGAGGGCCCAATGAGCAGTTCTTC.

The chain joins TRBV30 to TRBJ2-1; TRBD2 agrees at 10 bases. This CDR3 has 12 residues. Germline CDR1 reads GTSNPN; CDR2 reads SVGIG (reference sequence). Here the CDR3 reads CAGTSDIREQFF. The CDR3 nucleotides are TGTGCTGGGACTAGCGATATACGTGAGCAGTTCTTC.

This rearrangement joins TRBV27 to TRBJ2-1, with 9 bases identical to TRBD2. The length of the CDR3 is 15 residues. Germline CDR1 is MNHEY and CDR2 is SMNVEV (reference sequence). Trimming at V came to 5 bases and at J to 2 bases, leaving 4 bases not matched to a gene. CDR3 sequence reads: CASSTAGGTYNEQFF. Here the CDR3 DNA reads TGTGCCAGCAGTACAGCGGGAGGAACCTACAATGAGCAGTTCTTC.

The V and J genes are TRBV15 and TRBJ2-1; 9 bases line up with TRBD1. CDR3 size: 16 residues. Germline CDR1 reads LNHNV; CDR2 reads YYDKDF (reference sequence). With V trimmed by 3 bases and J by 8 bases, 11 bases remained unmatched. CDR3 coding DNA: TGTGCCACCAGCAGGAATCCGGGACAGGGTTCGGATGAGCAGTTCTTC. Translation: CATSRNPGQGSDEQFF.

DNA of the CDR3: TGTGCCAGCAGCTCAAAGAACACTGAAGCTTTCTTT. Translating it yields CASSSKNTEAFF. The chain combines TRBV7-9 with TRBJ1-1; no firm D call. CDR3 length: 12 residues. Per the germline V gene, CDR1 is SEHNR and CDR2 is FQNEAQ (reference sequence). Trimming cost V 4 bases and J 1 base, with 4 bases left between them.

The rearrangement links TRBV5-6 to TRBJ1-4, with 9 bases matching TRBD1. CDR1 is SGHDT and CDR2 is YYEEEE in the germline V gene. Losses at the gene ends were 0 bases for V and 5 bases for J; bases not matched to a gene: 2. This CDR3 is 15 amino acids long. The CDR3 reads CASSLGDRENEKLFF. The CDR3 nucleotides are TGTGCCAGCAGCTTGGGGGACAGGGAAAATGAAAAACTGTTTTTT.

The chain recombines TRBV7-6 with TRBJ2-3, with 10 bases identical to TRBD2. The CDR3 consists of 19 residues. Germline lookup yields CDR1 SGHVS and CDR2 FNYEAQ. Losses at the gene ends were 3 bases for V and 2 bases for J; bases not matched to a gene: 14. The CDR3 protein is CASSLEASGSWRHTDTQYF. CDR3 nucleotide sequence: TGTGCCAGCAGCTTGGAGGCTAGCGGGAGTTGGCGTCACACAGATACGCAGTATTTT.

V and J are TRBV28 and TRBJ2-7; 9 bases fit TRBD2. The germline gives CDR1 MDHEN, CDR2 SYDVKM. V dropped 5 bases and J dropped 8; count of bases not matched to a gene: 10. The CDR3 runs 14 residues. For the CDR3, the DNA is TGTGCCAGCAGTCCTCAGCGGCTAGCGGGACAGCAGTACTTC. Translation: CASSPQRLAGQQYF.

In this sample, this clone turned up a few times. The J gene is TRBJ1-5, the V gene TRBV11-3; perhaps TRBD1 as D (6 bases). V lost 1 base and J 6 bases, leaving 10 bases between the germline ends. The CDR3 contains 14 residues. Germline assignment: CDR1 SGHNT and CDR2 YENEEA. The CDR3 DNA is TGTGCCAGCAGCTTAGGATGGGGGCGTCAGCCCCAGCATTTT. As protein: CASSLGWGRQPQHF.

The chain uses TRBV5-1 and TRBJ2-5; the D is unclear. The CDR3 runs 12 residues. The germline V gene encodes CDR1 SGHRS and CDR2 YFSETQ. Deletions cut 2 bases from V and 5 bases from J, with 7 bases between. The CDR3 region is CASSFSWETQYF. CDR3 nucleotides: TGCGCCAGCAGCTTTAGCTGGGAGACCCAGTACTTC. The full variable domain, completed using reference TRBV5-1 and TRBJ2-5, is KAGVTQTPRYLIKTRGQQVTLSCSPISGHRSVSWYQQTPGQGLQFLFEYFSETQRNKGNFPGRFSGRQFSNSRSEMNVSTLELGDSALYLCASSFSWETQYFGPGTRLLVL.

This sequence joins TRBV5-1 and TRBJ2-7, with D possibly TRBD1 on 6 matching bases. Trimming shortened V by 2 bases and J by 0 bases, and 21 bases separated the two germline ends. This CDR3 is 18 amino acids long. The germline CDR1 and CDR2 sequences are SGHRS and YFSETQ. The DNA of the CDR3 is TGCGCCAGCAGCTTACGCAGGGGTGTGAGGGACCACTCCTACGAGCAGTACTTC. Protein sequence: CASSLRRGVRDHSYEQYF.

This chain links TRBV5-1 with TRBJ1-3, with D hard to call. Deletions cut 1 base from V and 0 bases from J, with 8 bases between. The CDR3 is 15 amino acids. Germline lookup yields CDR1 SGHRS and CDR2 YFSETQ. As DNA, the CDR3 is TGCGCCAGCAGCTTGACGGGGAACTCTGGAAACACCATATATTTT. It encodes CASSLTGNSGNTIYF.

This chain connects TRBV5-1 to TRBJ1-1; 10 nucleotides line up with TRBD1. V dropped 3 bases and J dropped 4; count of bases not matched to a gene: 6. The CDR3 length is 15 residues. CDR1 is SGHRS and CDR2 is YFSETQ in the germline V gene. The CDR3: CASSSGQGTSTEAFF. CDR3 DNA sequence: TGCGCCAGCAGCTCGGGACAGGGGACTAGCACTGAAGCTTTCTTT.

In this sample, this clone turned up once. V usage is TRBV27 and J usage is TRBJ2-7; 12 bases agree with TRBD2. Looked up from germline, CDR1 is MNHEY and CDR2 is SMNVEV (reference sequence). Trimming took 4 bases from V and 3 from J; bases not matched to a gene: 7. This CDR3 spans 16 amino acids. CDR3 DNA: TGTGCCAGCAGTTCCCTAGGACTAGCGGGGAACTACGAGCAGTACTTC. Protein sequence: CASSSLGLAGNYEQYF.

This sequence joins TRBV6-5 and TRBJ1-5, with 7 bases that match TRBD1. In germline, CDR1 is MNHEY, CDR2 SVGAGI. The CDR3 length is 12 residues. With 5 bases clipped from V and 5 bases from J, the junction kept 0 bases outside the gene matches. CDR3 residues: CASSDRDQPQHF. CDR3 nucleotides: TGTGCCAGCAGTGACAGGGATCAGCCCCAGCATTTT.

This chain joins TRBV28 and TRBJ2-7, with TRBD1 matching over 7 bases. Trimming removed 2 bases from V and 3 bases from J; junction bases left unmatched: 7. CDR1 and CDR2 (germline): MDHEN, SYDVKM. The CDR3 has 15 amino acids. For the CDR3, the DNA is TGTGCCAGCAGTTTAGAACCTCAGGGGGTCTACGAGCAGTACTTC. Translating it yields CASSLEPQGVYEQYF.

The gene calls are TRBV15 and TRBJ2-1, with 12 nucleotides matching TRBD2. Germline trimming cut 3 bases from V and 8 bases from J; bases unmatched to any gene: 2. Germline-derived CDR1 and CDR2 are LNHNV and YYDKDF (reference sequence). The CDR3 runs 14 residues. CDR3 loop: CATSRTSGSDEQFF. The DNA of the CDR3 is TGTGCCACCAGCAGGACTAGCGGGAGCGATGAGCAGTTCTTC.

The chain joins TRBV19 to TRBJ1-1; no firm D call. The CDR3 extends over 14 amino acids. With 4 bases removed from V and 6 bases from J, the gap between germline ends came to 15 bases. From germline, CDR1 is LNHDA and CDR2 SQIVND (reference sequence). CDR3: CASSSMATRAEAFF. The CDR3 DNA is TGTGCCAGTAGTAGCATGGCGACGAGGGCTGAAGCTTTCTTT.

The chain uses TRBV30 and TRBJ2-2, with a possible D match to TRBD2 (5 bases). CDR3 length equals 13 residues. The germline V gene has CDR1 GTSNPN and CDR2 SVGIG (reference sequence). V was clipped by 5 bases and J by 7 bases, with 14 bases between them. The CDR3: CAWFSPSFGELFF. The CDR3 DNA reads as TGTGCCTGGTTTTCCCCTAGCTTCGGGGAGCTGTTTTTT.

The chain is built from TRBV5-1 and TRBJ2-7; 9 bases are a match to TRBD2. The CDR3 has 12 residues. CDR1 and CDR2 (germline): SGHRS, YFSETQ. The V and J ends lost 8 bases and 0 bases, in that order; junction bases with no gene match: 0. CDR3 sequence: CASSGSSYEQYF. The CDR3, as DNA: TGCGCCAGTAGCGGGAGCTCCTACGAGCAGTACTTC.

The chain combines TRBV5-6 with TRBJ2-7, with 11 bases aligning to TRBD2. Germline V gene data show CDR1 as SGHDT and CDR2 as YYEEEE. The CDR3 contains 15 residues. The ends lost 1 base at V and 6 bases at J; junction bases unmatched: 6. Here the CDR3 reads CASSLFSLAGVEQYF. The DNA of the CDR3 is TGTGCCAGCAGCTTGTTCTCACTAGCGGGAGTCGAGCAGTACTTC. The variable domain in full, completed from reference TRBV5-6 and TRBJ2-7, reads DAGVTQSPTHLIKTRGQQVTLRCSPKSGHDTVSWYQQALGQGPQFIFQYYEEEERQRGNFPDRFSGHQFPNYSSELNVNALLLGDSALYLCASSLFSLAGVEQYFGPGTRLTVT.

This chain joins TRBV27 and TRBJ1-2; a possible D gene is TRBD1 (6 bases). V lost 7 bases and J 4 bases, leaving 16 bases between the germline ends. The CDR3 spans 14 residues. CDR1 is MNHEY and CDR2 is SMNVEV in the germline V gene (reference sequence). DNA for the CDR3: TGTGCCAGCACCTCAAGGGGGGGCTCCTATGGCTACACCTTC. Its translation: CASTSRGGSYGYTF.

This clone was seen more than once but under ten times. The rearrangement uses TRBV29-1 and TRBJ1-5; 12 positions match TRBD1. The CDR3 sequence is 16 residues long. Germline V lookup: CDR1 SQVTM, CDR2 ANQGSEA. J gave up 0 bases and V 7 bases, and 7 bases lay outside the gene matches. The DNA for the CDR3 is TGCAGCGCCGCCGGGACAGGGGGCAATAGCAATCAGCCCCAGCATTTT. It is translated as CSAAGTGGNSNQPQHF.